Listed below are T cell receptor beta chains from one sample, sequenced in a study of response to subunit inactivated influenza vaccine. TCRdb passed the RT-PCR reads through MiXCR, listing each CDR3 protein once. The sample yields approximately 520,000 distinct CDR3 sequences, approximately 15% seen once. The specimen comprised CD4+ T cells sorted from PBMCs, sampled less than 30 months after vaccination. These TCRs come from a man in his fifties or sixties who received an inactivated influenza vaccine. Each CDR3 is given with its conserved first and last residue. D genes are given only for firm matches. Part of the rows lack a size; the others show once, few, many or a class for expanded clones.

d_call j_call v_call clone_size cdr3_nt cdr3_aa
TRBD2 TRBJ2-1 TRBV5-1 few TGCGCCAGCAGCTTGTCCTCCGCGGGAGGTTGGGATGAGCAGTTCTTC CASSLSSAGGWDEQFF
TRBD1 TRBJ1-4 TRBV12-3/TRBV12-4 many TGTGCCAGTACGACAGGGCAGGGTGAAAAACTGTTTTTT CASTTGQGEKLFF
- TRBJ2-3 TRBV7-2 - TGTGCCAGCAGCTTGAACTCACCTAGCACAGATACGCAGTATTTT CASSLNSPSTDTQYF
- TRBJ2-1 TRBV19 few TGTGCCAGTAGTATGGGAGGGACAGGACCCTACAATGAGCAGTTCTTC CASSMGGTGPYNEQFF
- TRBJ2-5 TRBV29-1 many TGCAGCGTCACCCCACTCGGCGTTGGGATGCAAGAGACCCAGTACTTC CSVTPLGVGMQETQYF
- TRBJ2-7 TRBV20-1 - TGCAGTGCTAGAGCTTCAATAGCGGATCACCTCGGGCAGTACTTC CSARASIADHLGQYF
TRBD1 TRBJ1-2 TRBV25-1 - TGTGCCAGCAGTGAAGGGGACAGGGGTATCGGCTACACCTTC CASSEGDRGIGYTF
TRBD2 TRBJ2-1 TRBV7-2 - TGTGCCAGCAGCGATAGGGGAGGGAGTGGGTTCTCGAATGAGCAGTTCTTC CASSDRGGSGFSNEQFF
TRBD2 TRBJ2-5 TRBV2 few TGTGCCAGCAGTCTTAGCGGGCTCAGGCAAGAGACCCAGTACTTC CASSLSGLRQETQYF
- TRBJ1-1 TRBV28 - TGTGCCAGCAGTCCCTATAGGAGCGGCTCTGAAGCTTTCTTT CASSPYRSGSEAFF
TRBD1 TRBJ2-2 TRBV10-3 few TGTGCCATCAGTGGGCGAGGCGGCAGGGGGCCCGGGGAGCTGTTTTTT CAISGRGGRGPGELFF
- TRBJ1-1 TRBV4-2 - TGTGCCAGCAGCCAAGCTCGACTAACCCCGAAAGCTTTCTTT CASSQARLTPKAFF
- TRBJ2-1 TRBV18 - TGTGCCAGCTCACGGGACGGAGGGTCCTACAATGAGCAGTTCTTC CASSRDGGSYNEQFF
- TRBJ2-3 TRBV3-1 - TGTGCCTCCACCCAGCAGGGCGGGTGGGCAGATACGCAGTATTTT CASTQQGGWADTQYF
TRBD2 TRBJ2-3 TRBV2 - TGTGCCAGCGGACTAGCGGGAGGGAGGCCAGATACGCAGTATTTT CASGLAGGRPDTQYF
TRBD1 TRBJ1-5 TRBV20-1 - TGCAGTGCTAGAGAAACCGGGACAGGGGGCCGCAATCAGCCCCAGCATTTT CSARETGTGGRNQPQHF
TRBD2 TRBJ2-1 TRBV14 many TGTGCCAGCAGCCTTACGGGACTAGCGGGGTATAGCTCCTACAATGAGCAGTTCTTC CASSLTGLAGYSSYNEQFF
- TRBJ2-2 TRBV6-5 many TGTGCCAGCAGTTTGACAGAGAACACCGGGGAGCTGTTTTTT CASSLTENTGELFF
TRBD2 TRBJ2-3 TRBV12-3/TRBV12-4 few TGTGCCAGCAGGTTCACTAGCGGGAGCACAGATACGCAGTATTTT CASRFTSGSTDTQYF
- TRBJ2-3 TRBV7-7 many TGTGCCAGCAGCTTAGGATTCTCTAGCACAGATACGCAGTATTTT CASSLGFSSTDTQYF
TRBD1 TRBJ2-7 TRBV18 - TGTGCCAGCTCAGCCGGACAGGGGGCCTACGAGCAGTACTTC CASSAGQGAYEQYF
- TRBJ2-5 TRBV10-1 few TGCGCCAGCAGTGAGTCGGGTAGCCCCGCCAAAGAGACCCAGTACTTC CASSESGSPAKETQYF
TRBD2 TRBJ2-3 TRBV20-1 few TGCAGTGCCGAGGGAGCGGGGTCTAGCACAGATACGCAGTATTTT CSAEGAGSSTDTQYF
- TRBJ2-1 TRBV10-3 - TGTGCCATCAGTGGAGACAGGGAGCAGTTCTTC CAISGDREQFF
- TRBJ2-3 TRBV6-1 - TGTGCCAGCAGTCTCAGTCATTACAGCGATACGCAGTATTTT CASSLSHYSDTQYF
TRBD1 TRBJ2-2 TRBV15 - TGTGCCACCAGCAGAGATACAGGGGGCACCGGGGAGCTGTTTTTT CATSRDTGGTGELFF
- TRBJ2-3 TRBV5-5 many TGTGCCAGCAGCTTGGTCGGCAGTTCAAGCGCAGATACGCAGTATTTT CASSLVGSSSADTQYF
TRBD1 TRBJ1-2 TRBV12-3/TRBV12-4 - TGTGCCAGCAGTTTAGCTGGGACAGGAGCCGATGGCTACACCTTC CASSLAGTGADGYTF
- TRBJ2-1 TRBV24-1 few TGTGCCACCAGTGATTTAGGGGGAAATAAGGGGAATGAGCAGTTCTTC CATSDLGGNKGNEQFF
TRBD2 TRBJ2-2 TRBV7-2 - TGTGCCAGCAGCTTAGCGGGAGGGCCGTTGAGCACCGGGGAGCTGTTTTTT CASSLAGGPLSTGELFF
- TRBJ1-1 TRBV5-1 - TGCGCCAGCAGCTTGGATGGCAGGCCCGGGAACACTGAAGCTTTCTTT CASSLDGRPGNTEAFF
- TRBJ1-4 TRBV12-3/TRBV12-4 few TGTGCCACCGGTCGGCAGCCAACTAATGAAAAACTGTTTTTT CATGRQPTNEKLFF
- TRBJ2-7 TRBV7-9 few TGTGCCAGCAGCTTCGAAATTCGCTACGAGCAGTACTTC CASSFEIRYEQYF
- TRBJ1-3 TRBV4-2 - TGTGCCAGCAGCCAAGAAAGTGGGGGGTCCACGGCTGGAAACACCATATATTTT CASSQESGGSTAGNTIYF
- TRBJ2-1 TRBV29-1 many TGCAGCGTTGTGATAGGGGGGTTCGATGAGCAGTTCTTC CSVVIGGFDEQFF
- TRBJ1-6 TRBV5-8 few TGTGCCAGCAGCTTGGGTGGGAGCTCCTATAATTCACCCCTCCACTTT CASSLGGSSYNSPLHF
- TRBJ1-1 TRBV9 - TGTGCCAGCAGCGTAAACCAGGTCTTGGACACTGAAGCTTTCTTT CASSVNQVLDTEAFF
- TRBJ1-2 TRBV6-5 few TGTGCCAGCAGTTTTTCAGGAGTATCAAACTATGGCTACACCTTC CASSFSGVSNYGYTF
- TRBJ1-2 TRBV12-3/TRBV12-4 many TGTGCCAGCAGTTTTGGGACGGCTAACTATGGCTACACCTTC CASSFGTANYGYTF
- TRBJ2-2 TRBV4-3 few TGCGCCAGCAGCCAAGATGGGACACCCGGGGAGCTGTTTTTT CASSQDGTPGELFF
- TRBJ2-5 TRBV20-1 few TGCAGTGCTAGTTATGGAGTTGGGACCCAGTACTTC CSASYGVGTQYF
- TRBJ1-5 TRBV12-3/TRBV12-4 - TGTGCCAGCAGCCCCGGACAGAGCAGGTGGCCCCAGCATTTT CASSPGQSRWPQHF
- TRBJ1-1 TRBV5-1 - TGCGCCAGCAGGGCAGAACCGAACACTGAAGCTTTCTTT CASRAEPNTEAFF
TRBD1 TRBJ2-2 TRBV7-9 many TGTGCCAGCAGCCGACAGGGCGGTGTGGACACCGGGGAGCTGTTTTTT CASSRQGGVDTGELFF
- TRBJ2-2 TRBV30 - TGTGCCTGGGGTAACACCGGGGAGCTGTTTTTT CAWGNTGELFF
TRBD2 TRBJ2-3 TRBV25-1 few TGTGCCAGCAGTGAATGGATCCAGCGGGGCAACTTCACAGATACGCAGTATTTT CASSEWIQRGNFTDTQYF
TRBD2 TRBJ2-7 TRBV2 - TGTGCCAGCAGTGGACGAAGCGGGAGTGCCCCCTACGAGCAGTACTTC CASSGRSGSAPYEQYF
- TRBJ1-1 TRBV14 - TGTGCCAGCAGCCACACCCGGGCCCAAGCTTTCTTT CASSHTRAQAFF
- TRBJ1-2 TRBV7-2 - TGTGCCAGCAGCTTAGACTTTGGCGACTATGGCTACACCTTC CASSLDFGDYGYTF
TRBD2 TRBJ2-1 TRBV10-3 few TGTGCCATCAGTGGGGGACTAGCGGCCTACAATGAGCAGTTCTTC CAISGGLAAYNEQFF
- TRBJ2-3 TRBV12-3/TRBV12-4 many TGTGCCAGCAGTCCAACTAGCAGCGGAGCAGATACGCAGTATTTT CASSPTSSGADTQYF
- TRBJ2-7 TRBV4-2 - TGTGCCAGCAGCCAAGATCCGGCTAGATCGGGCTCCTACGAGCAGTACTTC CASSQDPARSGSYEQYF
- TRBJ1-3 TRBV12-3/TRBV12-4 - TGTGCCAGCAGTCTTCCTTTTCCGGGGTCTGGAAACACCATATATTTT CASSLPFPGSGNTIYF
- TRBJ1-5 TRBV4-1 few TGCGCCAGCAGCCAAGAAACAGGGCCCCACGGACAGCCCCAGCATTTT CASSQETGPHGQPQHF
- TRBJ2-7 TRBV2 - TGTGCCAGCAGTGAAATTATTTTTGATTACGAGCAGTACTTC CASSEIIFDYEQYF
TRBD2 TRBJ2-7 TRBV5-1 few TGCGCCAGCAGCTCGACACCCCCCGGGGAGCGGGGCCATCTGAACTTC CASSSTPPGERGHLNF
TRBD2 TRBJ2-3 TRBV12-3/TRBV12-4 - TGTGCCAGCAGTTTTCTTGCGGGAGGGCTCGGAGATACGCAGTATTTT CASSFLAGGLGDTQYF
- TRBJ2-7 TRBV2 - TGTGCCAGCAGTTCCCTTGGACAAGGGGGGGAGCAGTACTTC CASSSLGQGGEQYF
TRBD2 TRBJ2-4 TRBV20-1 few TGCAGTGCTAACAGACTAGCGTTGGTTTCCAAAAACATTCAGTACTTC CSANRLALVSKNIQYF
- TRBJ1-2 TRBV29-1 few TGCAGCGTTGAAGACAGGGACCCTAGTGTTAGCTATGGCTACACCTTC CSVEDRDPSVSYGYTF